A selection of T cell receptor beta chains follows, all from one sample in a study of blood T cell repertoires in COVID-19. The table came from immunoSEQ multiplex PCR; TCRdb's copy has only in-frame clones and leaves some out. Of some 260,000 clones in the sample, 85% to 90% were seen once. Sequenced input: peripheral blood. The receptors derive from an elderly man with acute or convalescent COVID-19. The CDR3 runs from the conserved cysteine through the conserved F or W. Fields, in order: CDR3 length, V gene, CDR3 protein.

>12|TRBV29-1
CSVGTNQETQYF
>13|TRBV24-1
CATSDGMRGELFF
>13|TRBV27
CASSLRGEYGYTF
>13|TRBV6-5
CASSYSQNQPQHF
>15|TRBV5-1
CASSFTGGSGNTIYF
>14|TRBV5-4
CASSIRVGTYEQYF
>15|TRBV5-1
CASSLALAAQETQYF
>14|TRBV6-2/TRBV6-3
CASSYSGEANEQYF
>14|TRBV28
CASSYTGVNQPQHF
>16|TRBV7-2
CASSLQGAGLNTEAFF
>15|TRBV19
CATSIRREQNQPQHF
>16|TRBV9
CASSVGLPSGNTEAFF
>14|TRBV6-6
CASSSDTRNQPQHF
>16|TRBV18
CASSPPGRVTNEKLFF
>13|TRBV12-3/TRBV12-4
CASSSTTGYEQYF
>15|TRBV19
CASSIVQDNSYEQYF
>13|TRBV29-1
CSVEGQANTEAFF
>16|TRBV18
CASSPPGRGNTGELFF
>14|TRBV7-2
CASSLGGAGYEQYF
>15|TRBV13
CASSLGRTLNTEAFF
>17|TRBV27
CASSFSPRTAAKNIQYF
>16|TRBV4-3
CASSQHQRGLNYEQYF
>16|TRBV7-2
CASSSEAEDSQETQYF
>14|TRBV27
CASSLGHFSYEQYF
>15|TRBV28
CASTVDRSSNQPQHF
>13|TRBV5-1
CASSSGQTYGYTF
>15|TRBV12-5
CASGLDSSFNYGYTF
>14|TRBV6-5
CASRLQGGKETQYF
>14|TRBV14
CASSRTGGIETQYF
>16|TRBV5-1
CASSLATGGKAEKLFF
>13|TRBV25-1
CASSELDSEKLFF
>14|TRBV5-1
CASSFGGSQETQYF
>16|TRBV5-1
CASSLGGQGRGYEQYF
>15|TRBV11-2
CASSFRTGDGNEQFF
>21|TRBV3-1/TRBV3-2
CASSQDRRLMDTPLSKNIQYF
>16|TRBV19
CASSATPGLDTYEQYF
>14|TRBV6-5
CASSHRFQNTEAFF
>12|TRBV5-6
CASSGGQGGQYF
>14|TRBV9
CASSVELAQETQYF
>15|TRBV5-5
CASSWTGTGIVEQYF
>14|TRBV19
CASSIGGKGDEQYF